This TCR beta chain originates from a study of human CD4 T cells and Enterobacteriaceae. Ex vivo total memory CD4+ samples were deeply sequenced, detecting one cell in 200,000. Method: immunoSEQ multiplex PCR; TCRdb's copy keeps in-frame clones and lacks some. There are roughly 30,000 clones in the sample; almost 85% occur only once, and around 1.7% lies in the top ten. Memory CD4+ T cells were sorted as all CD4+ cells except CD45RA+CCR7+CD95- naive cells, over 95% pure. Healthy donor blood came from Swiss blood donation centers. Total CD4+ T cells and monocytes came from CD4/CD14 microbead positive selection. The CDR3 covers 13 residues. Looked up from germline, CDR1 is ENHRY and CDR2 is SYGVKD. V was cut by 3 bases and J by 7 bases, with 9 bases left in between.

The TCR sequence derives from a human donor in good health. The material sequenced was memory CD4+ T cells from blood. This chain connects TRBV10-3 to TRBJ1-4, with D possibly TRBD1 on 5 matching bases. This CDR3 is CAISEGEGEKLFF. CDR3 sequence (DNA): TGTGCCATCAGTGAAGGGGAGGGTGAAAAACTGTTTTTT.